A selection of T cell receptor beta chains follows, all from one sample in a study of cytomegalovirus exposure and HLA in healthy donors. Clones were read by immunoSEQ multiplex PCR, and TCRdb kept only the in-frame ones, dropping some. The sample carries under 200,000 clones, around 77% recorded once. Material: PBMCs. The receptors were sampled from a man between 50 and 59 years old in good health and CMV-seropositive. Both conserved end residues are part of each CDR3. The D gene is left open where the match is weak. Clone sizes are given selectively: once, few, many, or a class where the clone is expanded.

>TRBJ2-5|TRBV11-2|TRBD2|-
TGTGCCAGCAGCTTATTCACGCGGGGGGAGACCCAGTACTTC
CASSLFTRGETQYF
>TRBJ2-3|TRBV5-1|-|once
TGCGCCAGCAGCTTGGCCGCAACAGGGAGCACAGATACGCAGTATTTT
CASSLAATGSTDTQYF
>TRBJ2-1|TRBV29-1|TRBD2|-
TGCAGCGTTGATGAGACTAGCGGGGCGCGTCGGTTATACAATGAGCAGTTCTTC
CSVDETSGARRLYNEQFF
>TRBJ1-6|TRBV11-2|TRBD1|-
TGTGCCAGCAGCCACGAGACAGGGGTTAATTCACCCCTCCACTTT
CASSHETGVNSPLHF
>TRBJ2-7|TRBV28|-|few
TGTGCCAGCAGTCCCAGACACAGGGTCCGGGACGAGCAGTACTTC
CASSPRHRVRDEQYF
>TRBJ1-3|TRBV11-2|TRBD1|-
TGTGCCAGCAGCTCGGAACAGGGGTACGGAAACACCATATATTTT
CASSSEQGYGNTIYF
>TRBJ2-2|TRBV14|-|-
TGTGCCAGCAGCCACAGGATCCCCGGGGAGCTGTTTTTT
CASSHRIPGELFF
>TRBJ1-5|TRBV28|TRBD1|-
TGTGCCAGCAGTTCCCGACAGGGGAGCAATCAGCCCCAGCATTTT
CASSSRQGSNQPQHF
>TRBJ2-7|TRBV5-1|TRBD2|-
TGCGCCAGCAGCTCGCGGGGGTCTGACTACGAGCAGTACTTC
CASSSRGSDYEQYF
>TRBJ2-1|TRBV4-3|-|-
TGCGCCAGCAGCCCTAGTGCGGCAGTCTCCTACAATGAGCAGTTCTTC
CASSPSAAVSYNEQFF
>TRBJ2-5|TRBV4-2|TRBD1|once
TGTGCCAGCAGCCAAGATTTCAGGGGGCGCGGTGAGACCCAGTACTTC
CASSQDFRGRGETQYF
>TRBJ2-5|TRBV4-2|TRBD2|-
TGTGCCAGCAGCCCGCACTCGAGCGGGGGGGCTGGAGAGACCCAGTACTTC
CASSPHSSGGAGETQYF
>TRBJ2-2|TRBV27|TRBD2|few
TGTGCCAGCAAATGGCGGGGGGGCCTGAACACCGGGGAGCTGTTTTTT
CASKWRGGLNTGELFF
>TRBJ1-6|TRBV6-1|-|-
TGTGCCAGCAGTGAGACATCCCATCGGGGGAATTCACCCCTCCACTTT
CASSETSHRGNSPLHF
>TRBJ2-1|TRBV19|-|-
TGTGCCAGTAGTATAGAGGCAATCTACAATGAGCAGTTCTTC
CASSIEAIYNEQFF
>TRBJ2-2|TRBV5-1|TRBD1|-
TGCGCCAGCAGCTTGAGGGGGCGCGACGGGGAGCTGTTTTTT
CASSLRGRDGELFF
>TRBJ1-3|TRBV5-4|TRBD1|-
TGTGCCAGCAGCCGAAGACGTTCAGGGGGCGCGGAAGGAAACACCATATATTTT
CASSRRRSGGAEGNTIYF
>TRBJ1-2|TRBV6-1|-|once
TGTGCCAGCAGTGAAGCAGATAGCCTGCTCTATGGCTACACCTTC
CASSEADSLLYGYTF
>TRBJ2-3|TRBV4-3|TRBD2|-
TGCGCCAGCAGCCCGCGGGGGGGCACAGATACGCAGTATTTT
CASSPRGGTDTQYF
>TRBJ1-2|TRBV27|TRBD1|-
TGTGCCAGCAGTCTGGGACAGGCGTTAGGTGGCTACACCTTC
CASSLGQALGGYTF
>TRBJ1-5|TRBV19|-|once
TGTGCCAGTAGTGGCGAGGATGAAGCTAGCAATCAGCCCCAGCATTTT
CASSGEDEASNQPQHF
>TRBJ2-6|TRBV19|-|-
TGTGCCAGTAGGGAGGGACCTGGGGCCAACGTCCTGACTTTC
CASREGPGANVLTF
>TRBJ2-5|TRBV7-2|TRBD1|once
TGTGCCAGCAGCTCCCGACAGGGGTGGAAAGAGACCCAGTACTTC
CASSSRQGWKETQYF
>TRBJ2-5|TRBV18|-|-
TGTGCCAGCTCACTACAAGAGACCCAGTACTTC
CASSLQETQYF
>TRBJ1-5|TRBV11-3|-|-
TGTGCCAGCAGCTTAGCAGGGTTAAATCAGCCCCAGCATTTT
CASSLAGLNQPQHF
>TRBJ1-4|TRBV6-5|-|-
TGTGCCAGCAGTCGCGGACAGCCGAATGAAAAACTGTTTTTT
CASSRGQPNEKLFF
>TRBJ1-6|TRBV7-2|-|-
TGTGCCAGCAGCTTAGAGTACAGAAATTCACCCCTCCACTTT
CASSLEYRNSPLHF
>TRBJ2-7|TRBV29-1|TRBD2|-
TGCAGCGTTGGTATTAGCGGGGGGGCTGGCGAGCAGTACTTC
CSVGISGGAGEQYF
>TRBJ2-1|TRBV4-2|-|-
TGTGCCAGCAGCCAAGAATCGGGACTCATCAACAATGAGCAGTTCTTC
CASSQESGLINNEQFF
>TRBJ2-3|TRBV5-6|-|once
TGTGCCAGCAGCTTCCCCCTAGCCCCGGTATCAGATACGCAGTATTTT
CASSFPLAPVSDTQYF
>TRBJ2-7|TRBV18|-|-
TGTGCCAGCTCACCACGGGACACCTACGAGCAGTACTTC
CASSPRDTYEQYF
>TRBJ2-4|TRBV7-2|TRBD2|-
TGTGCCAGCAGCTTAAAAGCGGGGGGGAAAAACATTCAGTACTTC
CASSLKAGGKNIQYF
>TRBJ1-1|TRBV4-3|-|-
TGCGCCAGCAGCCTTGGACGGGGATCCCGGAACACTGAAGCTTTCTTT
CASSLGRGSRNTEAFF
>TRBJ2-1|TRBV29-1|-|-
TGCAGCGTTGAAGGTCATGGGGGGGGCCCCACAATCCAACAATTGGGTGAGCAGTTCTTC
CSVEGHGGGPTIQQLGEQFF
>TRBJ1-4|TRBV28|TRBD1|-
TGTGCCAGCAGTCCTGGACAGGGGGCGCCCACTAATGAAAAACTGTTTTTT
CASSPGQGAPTNEKLFF
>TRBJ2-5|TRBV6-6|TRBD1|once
TGTGCCAGCAGTTACCTTGAGGGGGCGGTGGAGACCCAGTACTTC
CASSYLEGAVETQYF
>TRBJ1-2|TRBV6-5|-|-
TGTGCCAGCAGTTACTCTCAGGGGATCAACTATGGCTACACCTTC
CASSYSQGINYGYTF
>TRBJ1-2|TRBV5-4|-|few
TGTGCCAGCAGTCTACCACCGACAGGAGCAAACTATGGCTACACCTTC
CASSLPPTGANYGYTF
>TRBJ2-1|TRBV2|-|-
TGTGCCAGCAGTCCCCTAGTTACCTACAATGAGCAGTTCTTC
CASSPLVTYNEQFF
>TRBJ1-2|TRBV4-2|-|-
TGTGCCAGCAGCCAAGATCAGGGCAACTATGGCTACACCTTC
CASSQDQGNYGYTF
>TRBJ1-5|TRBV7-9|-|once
TGTGCCAGCAGCTTCGGGGGGTCCGGTGGCAATCAGCCCCAGCATTTT
CASSFGGSGGNQPQHF
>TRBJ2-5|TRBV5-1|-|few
TGCGCCAGCAGCTTGGCCGGAGCGAGGAGGATTGAGACCCAGTACTTC
CASSLAGARRIETQYF
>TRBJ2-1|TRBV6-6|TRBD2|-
TGTGCCAGCAGTTTGACTAGCGTGGGCTACAATGAGCAGTTCTTC
CASSLTSVGYNEQFF
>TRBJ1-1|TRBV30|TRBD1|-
TGTGCCTGGAGGGGCGGACAGGGGGCGCGAGATGAAGCTTTCTTT
CAWRGGQGARDEAFF
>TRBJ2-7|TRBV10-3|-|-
TGTGCCATCAGTGAGTCACTTGGGGAGGTCGGCGAGCAGTACTTC
CAISESLGEVGEQYF